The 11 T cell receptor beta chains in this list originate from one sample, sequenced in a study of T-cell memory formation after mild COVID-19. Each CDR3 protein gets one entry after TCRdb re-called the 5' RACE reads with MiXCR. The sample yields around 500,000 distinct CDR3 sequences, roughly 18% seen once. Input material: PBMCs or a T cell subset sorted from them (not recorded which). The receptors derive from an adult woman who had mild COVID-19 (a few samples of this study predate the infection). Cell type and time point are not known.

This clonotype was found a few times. The chain's CDR3 is CASSFAWEAKNIQYF. Written as DNA, the CDR3 is TGTGCCAGCAGCTTCGCCTGGGAAGCCAAAAACATTCAGTACTTC. The gene calls are TRBV13 and TRBJ2-4; D ambiguous. V shed 3 bases and J shed 0 bases, with 9 bases lying between them. From germline, CDR1 is PRHDT and CDR2 FYEKMQ (reference sequence). CDR3 length equals 15 residues.

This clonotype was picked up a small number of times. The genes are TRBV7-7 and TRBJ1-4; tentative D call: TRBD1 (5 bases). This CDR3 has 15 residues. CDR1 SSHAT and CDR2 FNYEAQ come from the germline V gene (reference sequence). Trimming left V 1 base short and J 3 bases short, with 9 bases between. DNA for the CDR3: TGTGCCAGCAGCTTAGGCGGGGGTCCTAATGAAAAACTGTTTTTT. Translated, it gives CASSLGGGPNEKLFF. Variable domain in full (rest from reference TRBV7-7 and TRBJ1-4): GAGVSQSPRYKVTKRGQDVTLRCDPISSHATLYWYQQALGQGPEFLTYFNYEAQPDKSGLPSDRFSAERPEGSISTLTIQRTEQRDSAMYRCASSLGGGPNEKLFFGSGTQLSVL.

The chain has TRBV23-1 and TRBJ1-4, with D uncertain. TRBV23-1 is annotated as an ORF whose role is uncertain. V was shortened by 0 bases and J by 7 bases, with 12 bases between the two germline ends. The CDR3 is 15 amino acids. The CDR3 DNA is TGCGCCAGCAGTCAATCCAGTCCAGTGCGTGAAAAACTGTTTTTT. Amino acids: CASSQSSPVREKLFF.

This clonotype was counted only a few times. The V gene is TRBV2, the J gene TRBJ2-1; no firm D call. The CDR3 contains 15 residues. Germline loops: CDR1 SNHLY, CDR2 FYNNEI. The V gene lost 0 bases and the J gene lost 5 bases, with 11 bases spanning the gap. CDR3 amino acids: CASSEASSPNNEQFF. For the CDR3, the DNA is TGTGCCAGCAGTGAAGCGAGTTCCCCGAACAATGAGCAGTTCTTC.

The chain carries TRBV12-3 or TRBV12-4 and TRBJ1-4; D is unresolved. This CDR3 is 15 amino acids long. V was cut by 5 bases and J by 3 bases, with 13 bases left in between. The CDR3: CASSVLLHANEKLFF. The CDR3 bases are TGTGCCAGCAGTGTCCTTCTTCACGCTAATGAAAAACTGTTTTTT.

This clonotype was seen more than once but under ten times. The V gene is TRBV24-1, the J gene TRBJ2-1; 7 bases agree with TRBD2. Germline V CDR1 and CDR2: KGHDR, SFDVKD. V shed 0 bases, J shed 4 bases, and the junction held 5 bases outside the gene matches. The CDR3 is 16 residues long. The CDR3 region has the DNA TGTGCCACCAGTGATTTGCGACCGGGGGGTTACAATGAGCAGTTCTTC. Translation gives CATSDLRPGGYNEQFF.

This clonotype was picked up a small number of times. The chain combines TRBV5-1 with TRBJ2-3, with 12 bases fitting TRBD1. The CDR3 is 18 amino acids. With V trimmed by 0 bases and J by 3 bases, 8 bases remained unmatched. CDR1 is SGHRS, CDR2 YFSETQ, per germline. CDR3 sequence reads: CASSLEGPGQGATDTQYF. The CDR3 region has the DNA TGCGCCAGCAGCTTGGAAGGTCCGGGACAGGGGGCGACAGATACGCAGTATTTT.

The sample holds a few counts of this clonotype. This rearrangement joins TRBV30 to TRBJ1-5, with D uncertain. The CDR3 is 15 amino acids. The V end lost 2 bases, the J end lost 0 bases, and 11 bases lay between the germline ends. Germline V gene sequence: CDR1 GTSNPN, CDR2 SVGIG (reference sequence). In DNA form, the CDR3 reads TGTGCCTGGAGTAGAGGAGGGAATAGCAATCAGCCCCAGCATTTT. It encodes CAWSRGGNSNQPQHF. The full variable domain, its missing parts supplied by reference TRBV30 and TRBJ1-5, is SQTIHQWPATLVQPVGSPLSLECTVEGTSNPNLYWYRQAAGRGLQLLFYSVGIGQISSEVPQNLSASRPQDRQFILSSKKLLLSDSGFYLCAWSRGGNSNQPQHFGDGTRLSIL.

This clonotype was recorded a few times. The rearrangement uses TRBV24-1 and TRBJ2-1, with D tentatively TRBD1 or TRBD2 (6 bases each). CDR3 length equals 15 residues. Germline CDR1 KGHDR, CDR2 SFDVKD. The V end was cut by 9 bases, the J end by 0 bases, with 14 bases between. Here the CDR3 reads CATGGLRGSYNEQFF. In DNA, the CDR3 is TGTGCCACCGGGGGCTTGCGGGGCTCCTACAATGAGCAGTTCTTC.

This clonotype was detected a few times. The CDR3 DNA is TGTGCCAGCAGTTCGGCGGGAGTTAGCACAGATACGCAGTATTTT. Its translation is CASSSAGVSTDTQYF. The chain has TRBV6-2 or TRBV6-3 and TRBJ2-3, with 7 bases aligning to TRBD2. Germline V gives CDR1 MNHEY, CDR2 SVGEGT. V lost 4 bases to trimming and J lost 0 bases; unmatched junction nucleotides: 4. The CDR3 totals 15 residues.

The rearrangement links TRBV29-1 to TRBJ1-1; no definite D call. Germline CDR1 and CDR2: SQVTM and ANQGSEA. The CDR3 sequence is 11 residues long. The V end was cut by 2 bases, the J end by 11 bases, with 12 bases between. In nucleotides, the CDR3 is TGCAGCGTTGAATTGGGTGGAGTGGCTTTCTTT. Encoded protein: CSVELGGVAFF.